These 19 T cell receptor beta chains were all obtained from the same sample, sequenced in a study of T-cell memory formation after mild COVID-19. A single record per CDR3 protein comes from TCRdb applying MiXCR to the 5' RACE reads. The sample has some 450,000 distinct CDR3 sequences, about 19% seen once. Sequencing was performed on PBMCs or a T cell subset sorted from them (not recorded which). The receptors were gathered from an adult woman who had mild COVID-19 (a few samples of this study predate the infection). Cell type and time point are not known.

There are many counts of this clonotype. This chain connects TRBV7-2 to TRBJ2-5; D is undetermined. Trimming stripped 6 bases from V and 9 bases from J, with 14 bases between. Germline loops: CDR1 SGHTA, CDR2 FQGNSA. The CDR3 extends over 12 amino acids. The CDR3 reads CASSLRSGPQYF. CDR3 DNA sequence: TGTGCCAGCAGTCTTAGATCCGGGCCCCAGTACTTC.

Written as DNA, the CDR3 is TGTGCCTGGAGTGTAGAGCTAGCGGAGTACACAGATACGCAGTATTTT. This gives the protein CAWSVELAEYTDTQYF. V gene TRBV30 combines with J gene TRBJ2-3, with 7 bases lining up with TRBD2. V gave up 0 bases and J gave up 2 bases; unmatched junction bases: 8. The CDR3 extends over 16 amino acids. Germline V gene lookup returns CDR1 GTSNPN and CDR2 SVGIG (reference sequence). Drawing the rest from reference TRBV30 and TRBJ2-3, the complete variable domain is SQTIHQWPATLVQPVGSPLSLECTVEGTSNPNLYWYRQAAGRGLQLLFYSVGIGQISSEVPQNLSASRPQDRQFILSSKKLLLSDSGFYLCAWSVELAEYTDTQYFGPGTRLTVL.

The sample holds one count of this clonotype. The CDR3 carries no conserved terminal phenylalanine or tryptophan, so it likely arises from a read error. The DNA is left out, because the CDR3 cannot be placed on it with certainty; the CDR3 is given as TCRdb lists it. This chain uses TRBV6-2 or TRBV6-3 with TRBJ1-2; TRBD1 is the table's D call, not checked against the DNA. The germline V gene encodes CDR1 MNHEY and CDR2 SVGEGT. The CDR3 has 14 residues if both end residues are counted. The CDR3 region is CASSYGRSVTPDFV.

This clonotype was seen a handful of times. The chain joins TRBV10-3 to TRBJ2-5; weak D call: TRBD1 (6 bases). The CDR3 totals 13 residues. Germline V gives CDR1 ENHRY, CDR2 SYGVKD. V lost 3 bases to trimming and J lost 4 bases, with 9 bases between them. CDR3 bases: TGTGCCATCAGTGATGGGGGCCCAGAGACCCAGTACTTC. This translates into CAISDGGPETQYF.

The chain employs TRBV7-9 and TRBJ2-1; 9 bases map to TRBD2. CDR3 size: 16 residues. V shed 5 bases and J 4 bases; nucleotides not matched to a gene: 9. From germline, CDR1 is SEHNR and CDR2 FQNEAQ (reference sequence). CDR3 DNA sequence: TGTGCCAGCAGCCCAGTGGCGGGGGGGCAGTACAATGAGCAGTTCTTC. Translation: CASSPVAGGQYNEQFF.

The genes are TRBV13 and TRBJ2-7, with 10 bases lining up with TRBD1. The CDR3 runs 14 residues. The V gene end was trimmed by 6 bases and the J gene end by 6 bases; junction bases not matched to a gene: 8. Germline CDR1 and CDR2: PRHDT and FYEKMQ (reference sequence). The CDR3 protein is CASRAGTGVTEQYF. Here the CDR3 DNA reads TGTGCCAGCAGGGCCGGGACAGGGGTTACCGAGCAGTACTTC.

This clonotype was seen a handful of times. The chain carries TRBV24-1 and TRBJ2-6; 7 nucleotides align to TRBD1. V shed 6 bases, J shed 9 bases, and the junction held 10 bases outside the gene matches. The CDR3 loop spans 15 amino acids. Germline values: CDR1 KGHDR, CDR2 SFDVKD. CDR3 sequence: CATSPTSGQSNVLTF. The CDR3 coding sequence is TGTGCCACCAGTCCTACTTCGGGACAGAGCAACGTCCTGACTTTC.

The chain couples TRBV12-3 or TRBV12-4 to TRBJ1-2; D unclear. The CDR3 contains 13 residues. V was trimmed by 5 bases and J by 4 bases, leaving 11 bases between them. Written as DNA, the CDR3 is TGTGCCAGCAGTCTTAGACTGTCCTATGGCTACACCTTC. Its translation is CASSLRLSYGYTF.

The rearrangement links TRBV12-3 or TRBV12-4 to TRBJ2-1; D is perhaps TRBD2 (6 bases). Trimming shortened V by 8 bases and J by 1 base, and 15 bases separated the two germline ends. This CDR3 is 15 amino acids long. In DNA, the CDR3 is TGTGCCAGCTCCTCACGGAGGGCATCCTACAATGAGCAGTTCTTC. This encodes CASSSRRASYNEQFF.

The V gene is TRBV30, the J gene TRBJ1-1; 7 nucleotides align to TRBD1. Looked up from germline, CDR1 is GTSNPN and CDR2 is SVGIG (reference sequence). Germline trimming cut 0 bases from V and 4 bases from J; bases unmatched to any gene: 8. The CDR3 contains 15 residues. CDR3 coding DNA: TGTGCCTGGAGTGTACAGGCAGGGGGACTCACTGAAGCTTTCTTT. It codes for CAWSVQAGGLTEAFF. Full variable domain (rest looked up from reference TRBV30 and TRBJ1-1): SQTIHQWPATLVQPVGSPLSLECTVEGTSNPNLYWYRQAAGRGLQLLFYSVGIGQISSEVPQNLSASRPQDRQFILSSKKLLLSDSGFYLCAWSVQAGGLTEAFFGQGTRLTVV.

A few counts support this clonotype. The chain couples TRBV6-2 or TRBV6-3 to TRBJ2-6; 9 nucleotides agree with TRBD2. V shed 6 bases, J shed 0 bases, and the junction held 9 bases outside the gene matches. The CDR3 is made up of 18 amino acids. Per germline, CDR1 MNHEY and CDR2 SVGEGT. CDR3 residues: CASRFRLADFSGANVLTF. Here the CDR3 DNA reads TGTGCCAGCAGATTTCGACTAGCGGACTTCTCTGGGGCCAACGTCCTGACTTTC.

This clonotype was seen a handful of times. The chain uses TRBV7-9 and TRBJ2-3; TRBD2 matches 10 bases. Germline-derived CDR1 and CDR2 are SEHNR and FQNEAQ (reference sequence). CDR3 length equals 17 residues. J gave up 5 bases and V 2 bases, and 10 bases lay outside the gene matches. CDR3 in amino acids: CASSLLIRTSGGDTQYF. CDR3 nucleotide sequence: TGTGCCAGCAGCTTACTAATCAGGACTAGCGGCGGAGATACGCAGTATTTT.

J is TRBJ2-2 and V is TRBV11-2, with D uncertain. V was shortened by 2 bases and J by 6 bases, with 4 bases between the two germline ends. Germline V gene data show CDR1 as SGHAT and CDR2 as FQNNGV. This CDR3 is 12 amino acids long. The chain's CDR3 is CASSLMAGELFF. Written as DNA, the CDR3 is TGTGCCAGCAGCTTAATGGCCGGGGAGCTGTTTTTT.

The sample holds a few counts of this clonotype. The chain employs TRBV5-1 and TRBJ2-1, with 11 bases aligning to TRBD1. This CDR3 has 14 residues. The V gene end was trimmed by 5 bases and the J gene end by 7 bases; junction bases not matched to a gene: 5. Germline V CDR1 and CDR2: SGHRS, YFSETQ. The CDR3 sequence: CASRPGTGGNEQFF. CDR3 nucleotide sequence: TGCGCCAGCAGACCCGGGACAGGGGGGAATGAGCAGTTCTTC.

This clonotype was detected only a few times. The CDR3 bases are TGTGCCAGCAGCCAAGGATTCGGGGGCTTGGATCCCGGGGAGCTGTTTTTT. It translates to CASSQGFGGLDPGELFF. The rearrangement joins TRBV3-1 to TRBJ2-2; TRBD1 or TRBD2 may be the D gene (6 bases each). This CDR3 spans 17 amino acids. Per germline, CDR1 LGHDT and CDR2 YNNKEL (reference sequence). Between the trimmed V and J ends, which lost 1 base and 6 bases, there was a span of 18 bases.

The chain is built from TRBV10-3 and TRBJ2-1; tentatively, D is TRBD2 (6 bases). The V gene lost 6 bases and the J gene lost 8 bases, with 17 bases spanning the gap. The V gene's germline CDR1 is ENHRY and CDR2 SYGVKD. The length of the CDR3 is 14 residues. CDR3 residues: CAISTRDFGDEQFF. As DNA, the CDR3 is TGTGCCATCAGCACCCGGGACTTCGGGGATGAGCAGTTCTTC.

The V call is TRBV30, the J call TRBJ2-7; D gene uncertain. Germline CDR1 GTSNPN, CDR2 SVGIG (reference sequence). This CDR3 has 13 residues. The V end was cut by 0 bases, the J end by 7 bases, with 13 bases between. CDR3 amino acids: CAWSVGPIEEQYF. DNA for the CDR3: TGTGCCTGGAGTGTTGGTCCTATTGAGGAGCAGTACTTC.

This clonotype was seen a handful of times. The genes are TRBV4-1 and TRBJ1-2; D ambiguous. CDR1 is MGHRA, CDR2 YSYEKL, per germline. CDR3 length: 15 residues. V lost 0 bases and J 1 base, leaving 9 bases between the germline ends. The CDR3 region has the DNA TGCGCCAGCAGCCAAGATAGGGCGATTAACTATGGCTACACCTTC. The encoded protein is CASSQDRAINYGYTF.

This clonotype was observed a few times. V is TRBV12-3 or TRBV12-4 and J is TRBJ1-1, with D hard to call. The length of the CDR3 is 14 residues. Between the trimmed V and J ends, which lost 6 bases and 2 bases, there was a span of 13 bases. The CDR3 region has the DNA TGTGCCAGCAGCCCAATGTCATCTAACACTGAAGCTTTCTTT. Amino acid sequence: CASSPMSSNTEAFF.